Below, 7 T cell receptor beta chains from the same sample are listed, as sequenced in a study of shared clonotypes between healthy human individuals. The data were produced by immunoSEQ multiplex PCR, yet TCRdb's version contains in-frame clones alone and is incomplete. The sample includes about 1.1 million clones, 77% of them seen just once. The sample was memory CD4+ T cells from PBMCs. The subset denotes: CD45RA-negative fraction. The origin of the receptors is a man aged 18 to 29 in good health. Some clones in this sample may be carry-over from other donors' samples.

This chain uses TRBV4-3 with TRBJ2-5; the match to TRBD1 covers 8 bases. Germline V lookup: CDR1 LGHNA, CDR2 YSLEER. V shed 5 bases and J 6 bases; nucleotides not matched to a gene: 11. The CDR3 is 15 amino acids. The CDR3, as DNA: TGCGCCAGCAGCAAATCCGGGACAGGCCTGCAGACCCAGTACTTC. Residues: CASSKSGTGLQTQYF.

Comment on this clone: The sample carries other DNA sequences with the same CDR3. The chain uses TRBV4-1 and TRBJ1-2, with unresolved D. CDR3 length equals 15 residues. V lost 0 bases and J 2 bases, leaving 10 bases between the germline ends. Germline CDR1 is MGHRA and CDR2 is YSYEKL. Here the CDR3 DNA reads TGCGCCAGCAGCCAAGATCTGGCCCGGAACTATGGCTACACCTTC. Translating it yields CASSQDLARNYGYTF.

The V and J genes are TRBV7-9 and TRBJ1-5, with a weak D call TRBD1 (6 bases). This CDR3 is built from 15 residues. Trimming cost V 1 base and J 9 bases, with 16 bases left between them. CDR1 and CDR2 from the germline V gene are SEHNR and FQNEAQ (reference sequence). The CDR3 sequence: CASSLGGGSGPPQHF. The CDR3 DNA is TGTGCCAGCAGCTTAGGAGGGGGATCGGGGCCGCCCCAGCATTTT.

The chain links TRBV7-3 to TRBJ2-1; weak D call: TRBD2 (6 bases). CDR3 size: 15 residues. Germline CDR1 reads SGHTA; CDR2 reads FQGTGA. Deletions cut 4 bases from V and 3 bases from J, with 13 bases between. CDR3 nucleotide sequence: TGTGCCAGCAGCTCTTCTCGCGGGATCTACAATGAGCAGTTCTTC. Protein: CASSSSRGIYNEQFF. The whole variable domain, filled in from reference TRBV7-3 and TRBJ2-1, reads GAGVSQTPSNKVTEKGKYVELRCDPISGHTALYWYRQSLGQGPEFLIYFQGTGAADDSGLPNDRFFAVRPEGSVSTLKIQRTERGDSAVYLCASSSSRGIYNEQFFGPGTRLTVL.

This clone occurred a few times. The gene calls are TRBV30 and TRBJ1-1, with unresolved D. The germline V gene encodes CDR1 GTSNPN and CDR2 SVGIG (reference sequence). Trimming removed 4 bases at V and 7 bases at J, with 13 bases between. The CDR3 contains 12 residues. CDR3 bases: TGTGCCTGGACCCTTAACCAGGTTGAAGCTTTCTTT. It is translated as CAWTLNQVEAFF.

The chain joins TRBV6-5 to TRBJ1-5; 9 nucleotides match TRBD1. This CDR3 region has 15 residues. The V segment lost 4 bases and the J segment 4 bases; nucleotides outside the gene matches: 5. Germline V lookup: CDR1 MNHEY, CDR2 SVGAGI. CDR3 bases: TGTGCCAGCAGTTCCGGGACAGGGAGGAATCAGCCCCAGCATTTT. It specifies CASSSGTGRNQPQHF.

The genes are TRBV7-7 and TRBJ2-5; D is perhaps TRBD2 (6 bases). Germline CDR1 SSHAT, CDR2 FNYEAQ (reference sequence). The CDR3 extends over 16 amino acids. The V gene lost 5 bases and the J gene lost 7 bases, with 23 bases spanning the gap. CDR3 region: CASSPRSSGTTGTQYF. The CDR3 nucleotides read TGTGCCAGCAGCCCGCGGAGTAGCGGAACGACGGGGACCCAGTACTTC.